A single sample is the source of the 10 T cell receptor beta chains below, sequenced in a study of shared clonotypes between healthy human individuals. Libraries were prepared by immunoSEQ multiplex PCR; TCRdb keeps only in-frame clonotypes and omits some of them. This sample has around 2.5 million clones, with 93% found just once. The sample was naive CD4+ T cells from PBMCs. Subset: CD45RA+ positively selected. These receptors all come from a man younger than 30 in good health. Some clones in this sample may be carry-over from other donors' samples.

A single count supports this clone. The rearrangement links TRBV29-1 to TRBJ2-5; tentatively, D is TRBD2 (7 bases). Germline CDR1 SQVTM, CDR2 ANQGSEA. There are 15 residues in the CDR3. V gave up 7 bases and J gave up 5 bases, with 23 bases separating them. CDR3 sequence: CSASPGGPRGETQYF. Written as DNA, the CDR3 is TGCAGCGCCTCTCCGGGGGGCCCCCGGGGGGAGACCCAGTACTTC. Combining the CDR3 with reference TRBV29-1 and TRBJ2-5 gives the whole variable domain SAVISQKPSRDICQRGTSLTIQCQVDSQVTMMFWYRQQPGQSLTLIATANQGSEATYESGFVIDKFPISRPNLTFSTLTVSNMSPEDSSIYLCSASPGGPRGETQYFGPGTRLLVL.

The chain uses TRBV28 and TRBJ2-3; 9 bases match TRBD1. CDR1 is MDHEN, CDR2 SYDVKM, per germline. CDR3 length equals 16 residues. With V trimmed by 5 bases and J by 4 bases, 10 bases remained unmatched. The CDR3 DNA is TGTGCCAGCAGTATCCTCGGGACAGGGTATTCAGATACGCAGTATTTT. Amino acid sequence: CASSILGTGYSDTQYF.

The V and J genes are TRBV6-1 and TRBJ2-5, with a tentative D call TRBD1 (5 bases). From germline, CDR1 is MNHNS and CDR2 SASEGT. There are 14 residues in the CDR3. The germline V and J ends were trimmed by 4 bases and 5 bases, with 14 bases remaining between them. The CDR3 DNA sequence: TGTGCCAGCAGTGTCTTCAGGGTAAGGGAGACCCAGTACTTC. This gives the protein CASSVFRVRETQYF.

This chain connects TRBV14 to TRBJ1-2; D unclear. Trimming took 4 bases from V and 14 from J, leaving 23 bases between them. Germline CDR1 is SGHDN and CDR2 is FVKESK. This CDR3 region has 14 residues. CDR3 region: CASSPDPLPTPRTF. The CDR3 region has the DNA TGTGCCAGCAGCCCGGACCCCCTTCCCACCCCGCGGACCTTC.

The chain recombines TRBV6-1 with TRBJ2-7; 9 positions agree with TRBD2. This CDR3 comprises 11 residues. Trimming cost V 8 bases and J 12 bases; bases outside gene matches: 8. Germline CDR1 is MNHNS and CDR2 is SASEGT. CDR3 DNA sequence: TGTGCCAGCGCAATAGCGGGAGAAACGTACTTC. Encoded protein: CASAIAGETYF.

The rearrangement joins TRBV4-1 to TRBJ2-7; 7 positions agree with TRBD1. The CDR3 loop spans 14 amino acids. Germline V gene lookup returns CDR1 MGHRA and CDR2 YSYEKL. Trimming removed 2 bases from V and 4 bases from J; junction bases left unmatched: 5. CDR3 DNA sequence: TGCGCCAGCAGCCAACCTAGACAGGGTTACGAGCAGTACTTC. This translates into CASSQPRQGYEQYF.

Remarks on this clone: Within the sample, other DNA sequences also encode this same CDR3. The gene calls are TRBV6-5 and TRBJ1-6; no reliable D call. There are 14 residues in the CDR3. Trimming cost V 2 bases and J 6 bases, with 8 bases left between them. Germline V CDR1 and CDR2: MNHEY, SVGAGI. The CDR3: CASSYLASNSPLHF. DNA for the CDR3: TGTGCCAGCAGTTACCTGGCCAGTAATTCACCCCTCCACTTT.

The J gene is TRBJ2-3, the V gene TRBV2; D perhaps matches TRBD2 (6 bases). The CDR3 has 16 residues. V gave up 5 bases and J gave up 6 bases, with 21 bases separating them. Germline assignment: CDR1 SNHLY and CDR2 FYNNEI. DNA of the CDR3: TGTGCCAGCAGTTCCACAACAACTAGCTTCCCGGATACGCAGTATTTT. Translation gives CASSSTTTSFPDTQYF.

The chain is built from TRBV6-5 and TRBJ2-7; 10 bases fit TRBD2. CDR1 and CDR2 from the germline V gene are MNHEY and SVGAGI. CDR3 length: 15 amino acids. With 6 bases clipped from V and 4 bases from J, the junction kept 9 bases outside the gene matches. The CDR3 protein is CASRSLAGAMYEQYF. The CDR3 nucleotides are TGTGCCAGCAGGTCCCTAGCGGGAGCTATGTACGAGCAGTACTTC.

The genes are TRBV13 and TRBJ2-7, with 10 bases lining up with TRBD2. The V segment lost 5 bases and the J segment 0 bases; nucleotides outside the gene matches: 13. The V gene's germline CDR1 is PRHDT and CDR2 FYEKMQ (reference sequence). This CDR3 spans 18 amino acids. The CDR3: CASSRTPDSGRGSYEQYF. CDR3 DNA sequence: TGTGCCAGCAGCCGCACCCCAGACAGCGGGAGGGGCTCCTACGAGCAGTACTTC. Variable domain in full (rest from reference TRBV13 and TRBJ2-7): AAGVIQSPRHLIKEKRETATLKCYPIPRHDTVYWYQQGPGQDPQFLISFYEKMQSDKGSIPDRFSAQQFSDYHSELNMSSLELGDSALYFCASSRTPDSGRGSYEQYFGPGTRLTVT.